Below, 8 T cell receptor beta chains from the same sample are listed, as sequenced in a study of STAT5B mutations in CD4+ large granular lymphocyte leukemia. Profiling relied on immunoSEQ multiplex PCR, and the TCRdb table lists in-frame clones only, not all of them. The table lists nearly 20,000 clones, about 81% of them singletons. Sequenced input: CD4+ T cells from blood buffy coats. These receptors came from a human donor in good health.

The CDR3 nucleotides read TGTGCCTGGAGTATCGGGGGAACAGATACGCAGTATTTT. Translation: CAWSIGGTDTQYF. This sequence joins TRBV30 and TRBJ2-3; D may be TRBD2 (6 bases). This CDR3 is built from 13 residues. V was cut by 2 bases and J by 3 bases, with 9 bases left in between. Germline CDR1 reads GTSNPN; CDR2 reads SVGIG (reference sequence). Full variable domain (missing parts from reference TRBV30 and TRBJ2-3): SQTIHQWPATLVQPVGSPLSLECTVEGTSNPNLYWYRQAAGRGLQLLFYSVGIGQISSEVPQNLSASRPQDRQFILSSKKLLLSDSGFYLCAWSIGGTDTQYFGPGTRLTVL.

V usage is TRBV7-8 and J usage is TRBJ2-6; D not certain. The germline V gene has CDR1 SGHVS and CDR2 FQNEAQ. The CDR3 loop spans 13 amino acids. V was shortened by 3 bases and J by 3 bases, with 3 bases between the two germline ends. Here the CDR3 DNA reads TGTGCCAGCAGCTTGGATGGGGCCAACGTCCTGACTTTC. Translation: CASSLDGANVLTF.

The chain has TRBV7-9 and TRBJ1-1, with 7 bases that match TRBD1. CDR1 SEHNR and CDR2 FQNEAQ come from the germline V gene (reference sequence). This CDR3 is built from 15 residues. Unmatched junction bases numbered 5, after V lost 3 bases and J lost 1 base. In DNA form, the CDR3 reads TGTGCCAGCAGCTTTCGACAGGGTTCGAACACTGAAGCTTTCTTT. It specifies CASSFRQGSNTEAFF.

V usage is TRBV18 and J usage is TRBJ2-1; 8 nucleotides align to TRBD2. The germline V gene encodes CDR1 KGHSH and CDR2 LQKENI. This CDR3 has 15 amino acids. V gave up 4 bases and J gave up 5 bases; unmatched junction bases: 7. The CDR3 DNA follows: TGTGCCAGCTCACTGTCAGCGGGAGTTAACAATGAGCAGTTCTTC. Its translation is CASSLSAGVNNEQFF.

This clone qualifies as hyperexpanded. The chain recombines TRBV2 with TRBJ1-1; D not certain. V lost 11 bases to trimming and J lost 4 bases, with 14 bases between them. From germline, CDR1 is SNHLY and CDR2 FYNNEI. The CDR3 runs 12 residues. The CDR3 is CAGSTMLTEAFF. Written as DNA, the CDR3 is TGTGCCGGTTCGACAATGCTCACTGAAGCTTTCTTT. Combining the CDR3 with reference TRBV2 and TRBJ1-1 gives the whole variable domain EPEVTQTPSHQVTQMGQEVILRCVPISNHLYFYWYRQILGQKVEFLVSFYNNEISEKSEIFDDQFSVERPDGSNFTLKIRSTKLEDSAMYFCAGSTMLTEAFFGQGTRLTVV.

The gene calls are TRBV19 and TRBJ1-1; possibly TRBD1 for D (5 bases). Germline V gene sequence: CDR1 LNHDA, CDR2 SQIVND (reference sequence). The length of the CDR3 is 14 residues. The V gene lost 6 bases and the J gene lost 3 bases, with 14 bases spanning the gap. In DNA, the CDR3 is TGTGCCAGTAGCGGGGGAGGGGACGACACTGAAGCTTTCTTT. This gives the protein CASSGGGDDTEAFF.

This CDR3 reads CASSAGAAEGARGYTF. The CDR3 DNA reads TGTGCCAGCAGTGCCGGGGCCGCGGAGGGGGCACGTGGCTACACCTTC. The chain employs TRBV6-1 and TRBJ1-2; the match to TRBD1 covers 7 bases. The CDR3 extends over 16 amino acids. J lost 7 bases, V lost 4 bases, and 15 bases had no gene match. Germline V gene lookup returns CDR1 MNHNS and CDR2 SASEGT.

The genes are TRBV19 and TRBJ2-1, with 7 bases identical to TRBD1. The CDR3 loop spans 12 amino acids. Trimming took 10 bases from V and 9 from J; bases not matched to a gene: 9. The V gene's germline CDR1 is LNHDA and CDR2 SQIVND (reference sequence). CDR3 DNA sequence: TGTGCCACAGCACAGGGGCTACGTGAGCAGTTCTTC. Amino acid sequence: CATAQGLREQFF.